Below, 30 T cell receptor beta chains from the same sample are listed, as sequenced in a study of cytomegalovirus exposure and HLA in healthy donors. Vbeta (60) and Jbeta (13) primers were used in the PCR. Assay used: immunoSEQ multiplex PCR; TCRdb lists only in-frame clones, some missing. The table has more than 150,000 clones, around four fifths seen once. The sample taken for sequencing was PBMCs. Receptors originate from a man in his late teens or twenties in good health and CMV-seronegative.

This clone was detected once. In DNA form, the CDR3 reads TGTGCCAGCAGTTTGAGGCCCCTAACAACAGATACGCAGTATTTT. Residues: CASSLRPLTTDTQYF. This rearrangement joins TRBV27 to TRBJ2-3, with D unclear. The CDR3 contains 15 residues. The V end was cut by 3 bases, the J end by 3 bases, with 13 bases between. Germline CDR1 MNHEY, CDR2 SMNVEV (reference sequence).

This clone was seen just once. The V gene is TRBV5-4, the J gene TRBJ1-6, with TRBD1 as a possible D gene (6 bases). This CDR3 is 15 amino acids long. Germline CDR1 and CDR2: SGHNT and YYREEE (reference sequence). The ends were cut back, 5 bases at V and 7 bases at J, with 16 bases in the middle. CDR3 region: CASRPDGTPNSPLHF. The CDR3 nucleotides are TGTGCCAGCAGGCCCGACGGGACACCCAATTCACCCCTCCACTTT.

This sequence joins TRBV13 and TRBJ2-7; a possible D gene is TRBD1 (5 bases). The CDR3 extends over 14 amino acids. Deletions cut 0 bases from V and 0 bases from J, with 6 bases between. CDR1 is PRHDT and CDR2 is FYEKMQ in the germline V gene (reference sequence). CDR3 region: CASSLGRDSYEQYF. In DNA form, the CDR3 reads TGTGCCAGCAGCTTAGGCAGGGACTCCTACGAGCAGTACTTC.

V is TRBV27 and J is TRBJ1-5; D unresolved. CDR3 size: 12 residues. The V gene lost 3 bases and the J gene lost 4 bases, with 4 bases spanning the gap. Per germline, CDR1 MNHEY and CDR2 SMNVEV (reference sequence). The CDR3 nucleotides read TGTGCCAGCAGTTTCTCGAATCAGCCCCAGCATTTT. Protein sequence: CASSFSNQPQHF.

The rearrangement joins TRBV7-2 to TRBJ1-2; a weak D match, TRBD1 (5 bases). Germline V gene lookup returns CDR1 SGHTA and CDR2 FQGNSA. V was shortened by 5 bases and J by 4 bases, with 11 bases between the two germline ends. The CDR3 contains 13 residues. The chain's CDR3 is CASSLQESYGYTF. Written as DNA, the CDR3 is TGTGCCAGCAGCCTACAGGAGTCCTATGGCTACACCTTC.

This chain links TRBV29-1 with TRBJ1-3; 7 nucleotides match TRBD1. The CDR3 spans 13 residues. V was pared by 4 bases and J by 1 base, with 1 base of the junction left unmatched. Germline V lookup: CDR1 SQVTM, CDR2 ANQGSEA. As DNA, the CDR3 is TGCAGCGTTGCACAGGGGTCTGGAAACACCATATATTTT. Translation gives CSVAQGSGNTIYF. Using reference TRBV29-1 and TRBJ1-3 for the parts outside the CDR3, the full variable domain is SAVISQKPSRDICQRGTSLTIQCQVDSQVTMMFWYRQQPGQSLTLIATANQGSEATYESGFVIDKFPISRPNLTFSTLTVSNMSPEDSSIYLCSVAQGSGNTIYFGEGSWLTVV.

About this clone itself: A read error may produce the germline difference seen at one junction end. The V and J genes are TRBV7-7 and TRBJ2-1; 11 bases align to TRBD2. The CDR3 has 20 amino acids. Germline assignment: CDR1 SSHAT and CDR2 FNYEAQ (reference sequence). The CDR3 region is CASSPRRLAGLGGLSNEQFF. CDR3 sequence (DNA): TGTGCTAGCAGCCCGAGACGACTAGCGGGGCTCGGGGGACTGAGCAATGAGCAGTTCTTC.

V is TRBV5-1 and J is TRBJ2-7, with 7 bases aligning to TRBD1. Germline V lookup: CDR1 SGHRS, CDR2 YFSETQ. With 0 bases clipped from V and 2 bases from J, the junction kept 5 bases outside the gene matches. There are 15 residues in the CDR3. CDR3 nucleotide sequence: TGCGCCAGCAGCTTGGACAGGGGACATGCCTACGAGCAGTACTTC. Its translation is CASSLDRGHAYEQYF.

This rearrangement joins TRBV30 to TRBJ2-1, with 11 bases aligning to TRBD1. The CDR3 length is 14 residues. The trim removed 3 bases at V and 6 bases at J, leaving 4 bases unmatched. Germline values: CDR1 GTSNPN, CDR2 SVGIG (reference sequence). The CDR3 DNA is TGTGCCTGGAGCAAGGGACAGGGGGTCAATGAGCAGTTCTTC. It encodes CAWSKGQGVNEQFF.

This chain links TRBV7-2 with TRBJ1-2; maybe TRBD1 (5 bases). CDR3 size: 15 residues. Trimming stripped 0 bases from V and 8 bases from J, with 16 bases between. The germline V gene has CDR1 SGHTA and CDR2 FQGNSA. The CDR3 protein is CASSLAHKGIWGYTF. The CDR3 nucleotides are TGTGCCAGCAGCTTAGCGCATAAGGGGATATGGGGCTACACCTTC.

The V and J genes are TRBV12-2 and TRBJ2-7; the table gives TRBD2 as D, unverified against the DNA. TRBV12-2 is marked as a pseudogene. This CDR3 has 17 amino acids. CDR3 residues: CASRLSLRESSSYEQYF. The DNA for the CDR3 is TGTGCAAGTCGCTTAAGTTTGCGGGAGTCCTCCTCCTACGAGCAGTACTTC.

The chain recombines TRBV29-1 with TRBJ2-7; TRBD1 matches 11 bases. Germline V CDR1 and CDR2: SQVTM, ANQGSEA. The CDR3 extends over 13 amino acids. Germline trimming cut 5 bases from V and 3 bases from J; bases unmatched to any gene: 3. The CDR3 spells CSVWGQGVYEQYF. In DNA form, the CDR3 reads TGCAGCGTTTGGGGACAGGGGGTCTACGAGCAGTACTTC.

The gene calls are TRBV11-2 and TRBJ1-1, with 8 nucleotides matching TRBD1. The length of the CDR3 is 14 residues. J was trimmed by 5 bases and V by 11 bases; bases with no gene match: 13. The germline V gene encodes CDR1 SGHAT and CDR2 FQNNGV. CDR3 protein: CASIGQGAWTEAFF. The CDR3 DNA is TGTGCCTCAATAGGGCAGGGGGCGTGGACTGAAGCTTTCTTT.

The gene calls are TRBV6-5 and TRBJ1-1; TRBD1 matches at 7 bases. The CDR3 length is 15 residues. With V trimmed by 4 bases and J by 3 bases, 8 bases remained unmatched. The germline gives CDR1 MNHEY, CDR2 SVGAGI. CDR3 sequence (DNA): TGTGCCAGCAGTTTCTTGACAGGGCGAGACACTGAAGCTTTCTTT. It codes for CASSFLTGRDTEAFF.

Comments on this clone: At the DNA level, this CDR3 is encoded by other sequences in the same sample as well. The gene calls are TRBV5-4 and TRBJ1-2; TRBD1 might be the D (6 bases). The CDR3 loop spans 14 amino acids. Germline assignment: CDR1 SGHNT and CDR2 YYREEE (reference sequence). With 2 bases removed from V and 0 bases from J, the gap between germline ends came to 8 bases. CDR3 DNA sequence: TGTGCCAGCAGCTTAGGACAGTCTAACTATGGCTACACCTTC. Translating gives CASSLGQSNYGYTF. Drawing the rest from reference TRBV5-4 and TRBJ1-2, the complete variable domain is ETGVTQSPTHLIKTRGQQVTLRCSSQSGHNTVSWYQQALGQGPQFIFQYYREEENGRGNFPPRFSGLQFPNYSSELNVNALELDDSALYLCASSLGQSNYGYTFGSGTRLTVV.

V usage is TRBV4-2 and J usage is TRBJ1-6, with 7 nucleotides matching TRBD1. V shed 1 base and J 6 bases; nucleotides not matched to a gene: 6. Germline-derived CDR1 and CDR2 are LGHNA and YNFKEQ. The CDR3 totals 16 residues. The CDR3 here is CASSQGVRQGNSPLHF. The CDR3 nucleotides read TGTGCCAGCAGCCAAGGAGTGCGACAGGGTAATTCACCCCTCCACTTT.

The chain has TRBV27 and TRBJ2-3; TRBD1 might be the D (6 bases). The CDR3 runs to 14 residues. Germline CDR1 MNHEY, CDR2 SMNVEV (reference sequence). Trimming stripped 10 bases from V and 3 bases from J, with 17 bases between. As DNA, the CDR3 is TGTGCCACGAACAGGGTTGGGGTGACAGATACGCAGTATTTT. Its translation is CATNRVGVTDTQYF.

Here the CDR3 reads CASSPSKITLAGDEQYF. CDR3 nucleotide sequence: TGTGCCAGCAGCCCCTCAAAGATAACCCTAGCGGGGGACGAGCAGTACTTC. This chain joins TRBV7-2 and TRBJ2-7; 10 positions agree with TRBD2. The ends lost 5 bases at V and 5 bases at J; junction bases unmatched: 15. This CDR3 has 17 residues. Germline CDR1 reads SGHTA; CDR2 reads FQGNSA.

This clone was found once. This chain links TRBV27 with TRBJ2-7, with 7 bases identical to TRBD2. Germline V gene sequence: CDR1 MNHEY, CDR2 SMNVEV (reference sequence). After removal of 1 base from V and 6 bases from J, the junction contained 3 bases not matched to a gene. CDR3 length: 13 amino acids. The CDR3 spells CASSLLGRGEQYF. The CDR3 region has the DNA TGTGCCAGCAGTTTATTGGGGAGGGGCGAGCAGTACTTC.

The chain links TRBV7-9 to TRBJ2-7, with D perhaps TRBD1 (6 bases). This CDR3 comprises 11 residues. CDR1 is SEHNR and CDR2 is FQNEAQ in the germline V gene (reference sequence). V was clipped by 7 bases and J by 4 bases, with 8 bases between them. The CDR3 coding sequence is TGTGCCAGCATGGGGGCGTACGAGCAGTACTTC. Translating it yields CASMGAYEQYF.

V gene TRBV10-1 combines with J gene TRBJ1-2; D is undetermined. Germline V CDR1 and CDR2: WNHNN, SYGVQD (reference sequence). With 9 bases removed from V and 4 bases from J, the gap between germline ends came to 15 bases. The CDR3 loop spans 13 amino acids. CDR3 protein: CARKSGGIYGYTF. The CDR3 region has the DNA TGCGCCAGGAAGAGTGGCGGGATCTATGGCTACACCTTC.

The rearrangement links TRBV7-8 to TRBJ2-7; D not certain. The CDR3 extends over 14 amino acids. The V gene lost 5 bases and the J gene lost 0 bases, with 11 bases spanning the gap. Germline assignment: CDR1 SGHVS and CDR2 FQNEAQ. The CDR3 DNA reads TGTGCCAGCAGCCCTAAGGAGCTCTCCTACGAGCAGTACTTC. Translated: CASSPKELSYEQYF.

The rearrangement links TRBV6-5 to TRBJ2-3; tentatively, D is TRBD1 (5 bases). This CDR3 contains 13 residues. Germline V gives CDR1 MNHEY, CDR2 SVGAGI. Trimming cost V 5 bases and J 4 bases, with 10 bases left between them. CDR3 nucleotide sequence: TGTGCCAGCAGTCCAAGGGGCCCAGATACGCAGTATTTT. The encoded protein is CASSPRGPDTQYF.

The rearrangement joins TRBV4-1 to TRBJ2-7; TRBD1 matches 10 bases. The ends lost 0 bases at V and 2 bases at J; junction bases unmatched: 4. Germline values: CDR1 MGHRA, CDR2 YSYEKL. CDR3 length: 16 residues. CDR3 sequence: CASSQDDGTGAYEQYF. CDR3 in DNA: TGCGCCAGCAGCCAAGACGACGGGACAGGGGCCTACGAGCAGTACTTC.

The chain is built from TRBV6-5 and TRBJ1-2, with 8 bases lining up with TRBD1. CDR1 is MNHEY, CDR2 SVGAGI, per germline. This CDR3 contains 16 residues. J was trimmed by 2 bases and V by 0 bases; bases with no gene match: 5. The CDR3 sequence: CASSYSRTGPNYGYTF. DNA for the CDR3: TGTGCCAGCAGTTACTCCCGGACAGGGCCGAACTATGGCTACACCTTC.

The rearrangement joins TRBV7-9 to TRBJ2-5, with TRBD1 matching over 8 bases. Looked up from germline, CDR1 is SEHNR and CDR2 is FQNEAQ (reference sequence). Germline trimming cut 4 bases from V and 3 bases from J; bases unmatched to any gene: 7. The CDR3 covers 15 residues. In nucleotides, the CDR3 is TGTGCCAGCAGCTCCCCCGGGACAGGCGAAGAGACCCAGTACTTC. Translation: CASSSPGTGEETQYF.

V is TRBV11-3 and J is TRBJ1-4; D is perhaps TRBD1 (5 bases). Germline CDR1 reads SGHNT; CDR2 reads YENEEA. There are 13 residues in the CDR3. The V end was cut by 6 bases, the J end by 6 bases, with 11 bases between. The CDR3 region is CASRGGGDEKLFF. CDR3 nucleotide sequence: TGTGCCAGCAGAGGCGGGGGGGATGAAAAACTGTTTTTT.

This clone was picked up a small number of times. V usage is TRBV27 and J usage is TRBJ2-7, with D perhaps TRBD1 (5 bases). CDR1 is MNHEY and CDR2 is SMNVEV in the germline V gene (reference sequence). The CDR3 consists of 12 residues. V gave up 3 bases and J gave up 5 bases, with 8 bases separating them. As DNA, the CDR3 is TGTGCCAGCAGTTTTAAGGGGCACGAGCAGTACTTC. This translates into CASSFKGHEQYF.

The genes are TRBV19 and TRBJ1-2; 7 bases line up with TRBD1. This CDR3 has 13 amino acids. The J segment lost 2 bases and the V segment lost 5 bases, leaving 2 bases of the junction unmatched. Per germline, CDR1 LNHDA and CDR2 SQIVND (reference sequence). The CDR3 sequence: CASSPGQNYGYTF. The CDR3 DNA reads TGTGCCAGTAGTCCGGGACAGAACTATGGCTACACCTTC.

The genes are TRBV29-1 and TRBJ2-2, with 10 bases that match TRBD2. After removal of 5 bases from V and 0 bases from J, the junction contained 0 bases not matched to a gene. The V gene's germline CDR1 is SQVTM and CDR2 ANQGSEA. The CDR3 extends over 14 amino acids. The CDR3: CSVLAGANTGELFF. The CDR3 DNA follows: TGCAGCGTTCTAGCGGGAGCGAACACCGGGGAGCTGTTTTTT.